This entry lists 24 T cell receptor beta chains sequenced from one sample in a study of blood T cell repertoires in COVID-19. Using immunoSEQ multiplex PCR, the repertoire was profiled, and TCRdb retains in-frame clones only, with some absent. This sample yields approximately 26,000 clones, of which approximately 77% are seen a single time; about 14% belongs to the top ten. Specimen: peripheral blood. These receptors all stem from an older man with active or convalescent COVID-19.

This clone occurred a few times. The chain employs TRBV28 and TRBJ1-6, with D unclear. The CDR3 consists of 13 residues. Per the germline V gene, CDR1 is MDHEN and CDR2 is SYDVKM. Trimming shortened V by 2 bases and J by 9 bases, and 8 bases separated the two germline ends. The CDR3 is CASSLRVASPLHF. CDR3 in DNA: TGTGCCAGCAGTTTACGGGTTGCTTCACCCCTCCACTTT.

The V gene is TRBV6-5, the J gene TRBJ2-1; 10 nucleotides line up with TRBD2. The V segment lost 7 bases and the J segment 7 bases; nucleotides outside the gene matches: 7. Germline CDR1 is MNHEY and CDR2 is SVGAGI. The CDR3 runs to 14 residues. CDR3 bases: TGTGCCAGCACTCCAGCGGGAGGGAGGAATGAGCAGTTCTTC. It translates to CASTPAGGRNEQFF.

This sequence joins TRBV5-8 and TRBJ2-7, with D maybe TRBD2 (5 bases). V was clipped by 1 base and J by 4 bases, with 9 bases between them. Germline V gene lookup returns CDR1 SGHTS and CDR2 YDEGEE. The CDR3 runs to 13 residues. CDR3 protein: CASSLRGSYEQYF. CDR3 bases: TGTGCCAGCAGCTTGCGGGGTTCGTACGAGCAGTACTTC. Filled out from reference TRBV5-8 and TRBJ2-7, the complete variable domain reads EAGVTQSPTHLIKTRGQQATLRCSPISGHTSVYWYQQALGLGLQFLLWYDEGEERNRGNFPPRFSGRQFPNYSSELNVNALELEDSALYLCASSLRGSYEQYFGPGTRLTVT.

The CDR3 DNA reads TGTGCCAGCAGTTCTGCGGGACCGCTCAATCAGCCCCAGCATTTT. Translated, it gives CASSSAGPLNQPQHF. The chain has TRBV2 and TRBJ1-5; a weak D match, TRBD1 (5 bases). Germline loops: CDR1 SNHLY, CDR2 FYNNEI. Trimming took 5 bases from V and 3 from J, leaving 14 bases between them. The CDR3 runs to 15 residues. The variable domain in full, with the rest retrieved from reference TRBV2 and TRBJ1-5, is EPEVTQTPSHQVTQMGQEVILRCVPISNHLYFYWYRQILGQKVEFLVSFYNNEISEKSEIFDDQFSVERPDGSNFTLKIRSTKLEDSAMYFCASSSAGPLNQPQHFGDGTRLSIL.

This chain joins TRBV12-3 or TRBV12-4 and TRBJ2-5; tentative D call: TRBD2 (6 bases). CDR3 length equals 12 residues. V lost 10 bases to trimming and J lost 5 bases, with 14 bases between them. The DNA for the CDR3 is TGTGCCACGCGGGGCCGTACGGAGACCCAGTACTTC. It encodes CATRGRTETQYF.

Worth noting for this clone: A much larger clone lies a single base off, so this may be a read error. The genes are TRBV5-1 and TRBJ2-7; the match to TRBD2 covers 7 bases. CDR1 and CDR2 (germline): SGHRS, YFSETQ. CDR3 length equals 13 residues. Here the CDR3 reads CARSLGGAYEQYF. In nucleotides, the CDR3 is TGCGCCCGCAGCTTGGGGGGGGCCTACGAGCAGTACTTC.

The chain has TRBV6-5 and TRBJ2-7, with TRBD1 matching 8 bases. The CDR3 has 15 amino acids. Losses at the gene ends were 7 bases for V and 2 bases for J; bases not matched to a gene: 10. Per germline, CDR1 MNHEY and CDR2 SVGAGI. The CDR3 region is CASTTGGLVTYEQYF. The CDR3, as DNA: TGTGCCAGCACCACAGGGGGGTTGGTGACCTACGAGCAGTACTTC.

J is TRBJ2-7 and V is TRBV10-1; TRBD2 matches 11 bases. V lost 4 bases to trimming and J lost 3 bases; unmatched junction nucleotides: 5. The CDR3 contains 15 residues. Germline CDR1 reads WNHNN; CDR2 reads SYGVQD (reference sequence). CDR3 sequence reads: CASSGTTSGIYEQYF. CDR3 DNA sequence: TGCGCCAGCAGTGGTACGACTAGCGGGATCTACGAGCAGTACTTC.

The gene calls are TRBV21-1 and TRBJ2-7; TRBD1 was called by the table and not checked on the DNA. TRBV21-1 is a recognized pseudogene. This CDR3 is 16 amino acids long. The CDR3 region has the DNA TGTGCCAGCAGCAAATGTGGGGCTTGCCAAACCTACGAGCAGTACTTC. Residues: CASSKCGACQTYEQYF.

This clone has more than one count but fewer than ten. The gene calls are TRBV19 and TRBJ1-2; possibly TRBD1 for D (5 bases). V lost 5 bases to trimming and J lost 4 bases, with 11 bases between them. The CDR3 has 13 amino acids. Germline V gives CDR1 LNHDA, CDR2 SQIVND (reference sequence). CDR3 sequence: CASSPGLGYGYTF. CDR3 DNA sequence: TGTGCCAGTAGTCCGGGACTGGGCTATGGCTACACCTTC.

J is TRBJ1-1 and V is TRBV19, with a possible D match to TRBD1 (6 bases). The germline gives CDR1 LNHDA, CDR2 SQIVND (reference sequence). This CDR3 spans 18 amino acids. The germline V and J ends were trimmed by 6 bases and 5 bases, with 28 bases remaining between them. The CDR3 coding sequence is TGTGCCAGTAGCCAAAAGATCCTGCAGGGGTTCGGTGGAACTGAAGCTTTCTTT. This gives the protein CASSQKILQGFGGTEAFF.

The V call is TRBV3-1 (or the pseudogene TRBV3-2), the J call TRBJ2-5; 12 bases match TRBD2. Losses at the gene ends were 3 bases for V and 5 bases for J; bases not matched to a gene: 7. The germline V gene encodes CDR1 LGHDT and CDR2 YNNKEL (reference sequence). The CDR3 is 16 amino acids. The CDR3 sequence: CASSHPRLAGDETQYF. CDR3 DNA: TGTGCCAGCAGCCATCCCCGACTAGCGGGAGATGAGACCCAGTACTTC.

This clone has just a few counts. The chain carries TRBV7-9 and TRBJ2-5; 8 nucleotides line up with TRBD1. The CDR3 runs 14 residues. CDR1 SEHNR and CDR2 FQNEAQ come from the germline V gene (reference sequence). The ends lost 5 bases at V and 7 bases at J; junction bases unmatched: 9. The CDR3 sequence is CASSQDRAGGTQYF. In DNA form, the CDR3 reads TGTGCCAGCAGCCAGGACAGGGCCGGGGGGACCCAGTACTTC.

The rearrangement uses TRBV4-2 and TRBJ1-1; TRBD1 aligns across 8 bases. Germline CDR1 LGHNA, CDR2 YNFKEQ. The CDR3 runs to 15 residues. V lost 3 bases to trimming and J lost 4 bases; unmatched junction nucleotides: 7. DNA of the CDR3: TGTGCCAGCAGCCAGAACACAGGGGGAGGCACTGAAGCTTTCTTT. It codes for CASSQNTGGGTEAFF.

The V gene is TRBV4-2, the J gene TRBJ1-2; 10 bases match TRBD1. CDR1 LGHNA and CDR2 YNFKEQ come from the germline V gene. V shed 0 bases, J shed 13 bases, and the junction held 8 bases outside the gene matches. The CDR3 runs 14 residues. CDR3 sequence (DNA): TGTGCCAGCAGCCAAGATTTAGGGACAGGGGCGAGCACCTTC. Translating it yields CASSQDLGTGASTF.

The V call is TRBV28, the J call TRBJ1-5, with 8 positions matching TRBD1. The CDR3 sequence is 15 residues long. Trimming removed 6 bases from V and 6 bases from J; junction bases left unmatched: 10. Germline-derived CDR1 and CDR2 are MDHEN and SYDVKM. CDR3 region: CASSRTGTGVQPQHF. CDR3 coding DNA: TGTGCCAGCAGCCGCACCGGGACAGGTGTTCAGCCCCAGCATTTT.

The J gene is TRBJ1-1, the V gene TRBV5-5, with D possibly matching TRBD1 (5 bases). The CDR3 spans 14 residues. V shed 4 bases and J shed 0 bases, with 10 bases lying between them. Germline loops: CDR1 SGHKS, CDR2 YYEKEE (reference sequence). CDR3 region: CASSRQSMNTEAFF. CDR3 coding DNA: TGTGCCAGCAGCCGACAGAGCATGAACACTGAAGCTTTCTTT.

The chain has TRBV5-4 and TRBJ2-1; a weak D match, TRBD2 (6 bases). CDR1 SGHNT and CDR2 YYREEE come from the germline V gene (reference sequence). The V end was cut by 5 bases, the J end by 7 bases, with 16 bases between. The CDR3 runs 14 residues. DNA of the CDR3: TGTGCCAGCAGGCTATGGGCTAGCGATAATGAGCAGTTCTTC. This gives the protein CASRLWASDNEQFF.

The CDR3 loop reads CASKRQVLSDTEAFF. CDR3 in DNA: TGTGCCAGCAAACGACAGGTTCTTTCGGACACTGAAGCTTTCTTT. The chain joins TRBV7-2 to TRBJ1-1, with D possibly TRBD1 on 6 matching bases. CDR1 is SGHTA and CDR2 is FQGNSA in the germline V gene. CDR3 length: 15 amino acids. V dropped 7 bases and J dropped 3 bases, with 18 bases sitting between them.

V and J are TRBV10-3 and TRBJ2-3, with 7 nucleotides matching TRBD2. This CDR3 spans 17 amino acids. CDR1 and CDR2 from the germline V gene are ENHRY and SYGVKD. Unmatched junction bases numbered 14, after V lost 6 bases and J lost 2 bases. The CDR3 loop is CAIRSTEGTTNTDTQYF. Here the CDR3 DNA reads TGTGCCATCAGATCCACGGAAGGGACTACAAACACAGATACGCAGTATTTT.

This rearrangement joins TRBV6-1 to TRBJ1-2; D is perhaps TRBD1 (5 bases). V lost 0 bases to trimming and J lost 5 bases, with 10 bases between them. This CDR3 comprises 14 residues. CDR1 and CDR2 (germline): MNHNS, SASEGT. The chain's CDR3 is CASSEAGPGYGYTF. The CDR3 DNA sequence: TGTGCCAGCAGTGAAGCGGGCCCAGGGTATGGCTACACCTTC.

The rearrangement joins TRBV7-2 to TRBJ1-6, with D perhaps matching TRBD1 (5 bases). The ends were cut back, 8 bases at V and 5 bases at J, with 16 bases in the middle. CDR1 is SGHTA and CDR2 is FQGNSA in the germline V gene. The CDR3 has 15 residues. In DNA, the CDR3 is TGTGCCAGCGGGGCCAGAAGTTTTGATAATTCACCCCTCCACTTT. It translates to CASGARSFDNSPLHF.

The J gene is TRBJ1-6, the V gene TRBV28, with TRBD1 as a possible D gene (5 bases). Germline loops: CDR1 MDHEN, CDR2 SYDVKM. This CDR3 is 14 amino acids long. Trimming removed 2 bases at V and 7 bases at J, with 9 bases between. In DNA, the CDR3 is TGTGCCAGCAGTTTAGACAGAAAGAATTCACCCCTCCACTTT. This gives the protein CASSLDRKNSPLHF.

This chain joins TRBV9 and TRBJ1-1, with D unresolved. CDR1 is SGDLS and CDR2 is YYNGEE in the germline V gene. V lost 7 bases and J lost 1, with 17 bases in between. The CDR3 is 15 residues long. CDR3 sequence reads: CASRPGLNSNTEAFF. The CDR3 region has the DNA TGTGCCAGCCGACCGGGTCTTAATTCGAACACTGAAGCTTTCTTT. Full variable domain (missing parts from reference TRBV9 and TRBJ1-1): DSGVTQTPKHLITATGQRVTLRCSPRSGDLSVYWYQQSLDQGLQFLIQYYNGEERAKGNILERFSAQQFPDLHSELNLSSLELGDSALYFCASRPGLNSNTEAFFGQGTRLTVV.